Each of the 10 T cell receptor beta chains below was sequenced from the same sample in a study of blood T cell repertoires in COVID-19 (dated by TCRdb to about 2020). Library method: the immunoSEQ multiplex PCR assay. TCRdb re-hosts the immuneACCESS table, in-frame sequences only. Its copies lack some clones; in the studies checked, an unresolved V gene accounts for under half of them, and the cause for the rest is not known. Within this sample are some 250,000 clones, with about nine tenths of them counted one time only. Roughly 7% of the sample is held by the ten biggest clonotypes. The sequencing sample was made of peripheral blood. Every receptor here comes from a man in his sixties who had recovered from COVID-19.

This clone showed up just a few times. The V gene is TRBV9, the J gene TRBJ1-6; possible D gene TRBD1, 6 bases. From germline, CDR1 is SGDLS and CDR2 YYNGEE. The CDR3 has 14 residues. Trimming took 5 bases from V and 4 from J, leaving 10 bases between them. The CDR3 region is CASRPGQYNSPLHF. In DNA form, the CDR3 reads TGTGCCAGCAGGCCTGGACAGTATAATTCACCCCTCCACTTT.

The chain links TRBV11-2 to TRBJ2-1; TRBD2 matches at 12 bases. The CDR3 sequence is 15 residues long. CDR1 SGHAT and CDR2 FQNNGV come from the germline V gene. V gave up 0 bases and J gave up 9 bases; unmatched junction bases: 3. The CDR3 bases are TGTGCCAGCAGCTTAGAGGGACTAGCGGGCGGTGAGCAGTTCTTC. Translation gives CASSLEGLAGGEQFF.

J is TRBJ1-2 and V is TRBV19, with D maybe TRBD1 (6 bases). The CDR3 is 16 residues long. The V gene's germline CDR1 is LNHDA and CDR2 SQIVND (reference sequence). Trimming removed 5 bases at V and 7 bases at J, with 23 bases between. CDR3 residues: CASSFTLSRQGSGYTF. The CDR3, as DNA: TGTGCCAGTAGTTTCACCCTCTCGCGGCAGGGGAGTGGCTACACCTTC.

CDR3 sequence: CAWSREGENSPLHF. The CDR3 DNA reads as TGTGCCTGGAGTAGAGAGGGAGAAAATTCACCCCTCCACTTT. This sequence joins TRBV30 and TRBJ1-6; D is unclear. The V end lost 2 bases, the J end lost 7 bases, and 12 bases lay between the germline ends. Germline V gene lookup returns CDR1 GTSNPN and CDR2 SVGIG (reference sequence). There are 14 residues in the CDR3.

The genes are TRBV6-6 and TRBJ2-2, with TRBD1 matching over 11 bases. Germline CDR1 and CDR2: MNHNY and SVGAGI (reference sequence). This CDR3 spans 18 amino acids. The V gene end was trimmed by 5 bases and the J gene end by 6 bases; junction bases not matched to a gene: 14. The chain's CDR3 is CASSRLGMGQGDAGELFF. The CDR3 nucleotides read TGTGCCAGCAGTCGTCTCGGAATGGGACAGGGGGATGCCGGGGAGCTGTTTTTT.

This clone was seen once. V is TRBV7-2 and J is TRBJ1-5; TRBD1 matches at 7 bases. In germline, CDR1 is SGHTA, CDR2 FQGNSA. This CDR3 is 13 amino acids long. V was pared by 5 bases and J by 4 bases, with 2 bases of the junction left unmatched. CDR3 region: CASSGDRNQPQHF. The CDR3 DNA follows: TGTGCCAGCAGCGGGGACAGAAATCAGCCCCAGCATTTT.

V gene TRBV2 combines with J gene TRBJ2-7; weak D call: TRBD2 (6 bases). CDR1 and CDR2 from the germline V gene are SNHLY and FYNNEI. This CDR3 is 15 amino acids long. V lost 3 bases and J 1 base, leaving 13 bases between the germline ends. CDR3 nucleotide sequence: TGTGCCAGCAGTGATGTGTATCGGGGGTCCTACGAGCAGTACTTC. Protein: CASSDVYRGSYEQYF.

The V call is TRBV6-6, the J call TRBJ2-2; TRBD1 is a possible D gene (6 bases). The CDR3 length is 16 residues. The V end lost 5 bases, the J end lost 2 bases, and 15 bases lay between the germline ends. Germline loops: CDR1 MNHNY, CDR2 SVGAGI (reference sequence). The CDR3 spells CASSPRGQLNTGELFF. CDR3 coding DNA: TGTGCCAGCAGTCCTCGCGGACAGCTTAACACCGGGGAGCTGTTTTTT.

V and J are TRBV18 and TRBJ1-2; 9 positions agree with TRBD1. Losses at the gene ends were 3 bases for V and 3 bases for J; bases not matched to a gene: 5. The length of the CDR3 is 15 residues. Germline lookup yields CDR1 KGHSH and CDR2 LQKENI. CDR3 loop: CASSPWTGDHYGYTF. CDR3 nucleotide sequence: TGTGCCAGCTCACCCTGGACAGGGGATCACTATGGCTACACCTTC.

The V call is TRBV9, the J call TRBJ1-6; a possible D gene is TRBD1 (5 bases). V dropped 0 bases and J dropped 6 bases, with 7 bases sitting between them. The germline CDR1 and CDR2 sequences are SGDLS and YYNGEE. The CDR3 is 14 amino acids. The CDR3 DNA follows: TGTGCCAGCAGCGTAGGGACAACTAATTCACCCCTCCACTTT. Amino acid sequence: CASSVGTTNSPLHF.